This paragraph reports one TCR beta chain. This clone has just one count. What antigen it recognizes has not been identified. Nothing much larger sits one base from this clone, and base qualities are not available. The library was obtained by the immunoSEQ multiplex PCR assay. The source is immuneACCESS, and TCRdb retained only in-frame sequences with V and J called. Part of the clones is not carried over; for the studies checked, unresolved V genes explain less than half of this, and the remainder is unexplained. This sample gives 150,000 to 200,000 clones in total; 91% of them show up just once. The ten most abundant clones make up approximately 1.6% of the sample. This specimen comes from a study of control samples from healthy donors and cancer patients (dated by TCRdb to about 2020). The germline V gene yields SGDLS for CDR1 and YYNGEE for CDR2. The CDR3 measures 19 amino acids from cysteine to phenylalanine. The DNA shown is the 57-base CDR3, in frame from base 1. Trimming takes 0 bases off V and 0 bases off J; junction bases not matched to a gene: 8.

The TCR was taken from a woman in her 30s in good health. Sequencing used blood. The chain links TRBV9 with TRBJ2-3; 12 nucleotides in the junction match TRBD2. The nucleotide sequence is TGTGCCAGCAGCGTAGATGCTAGCGGGAGGGCCGCTAGCACAGATACGCAGTATTTT. The encoded protein is CASSVDASGRAASTDTQYF.